The 16 T cell receptor beta chains listed next were all sequenced from one sample in a study of T cells expressing NK-cell markers. TCRdb reprocessed the 5' RACE reads; each CDR3 protein has one entry and no DNA is given. This sample's table has 130,000 to 150,000 distinct CDR3 sequences. Sequencing input: blood T cells: a sorted CD56 or NKG2C T cell subset, CD4+ or CD8+ T cells, or bulk PBMC T cells (not recorded which). Receptor source: a man between 18 and 29 years old in good health.

The chain combines TRBV20-1 with TRBJ1-1; the TCRdb call, TRBD1, lacks DNA for checking. The CDR3 totals 16 residues. CDR1 DFQATT and CDR2 SNEGSKA come from the germline V gene (reference sequence). The CDR3 sequence: CSAVPRDRVVNTEAFF.

The gene calls are TRBV10-1 and TRBJ2-4; without DNA, the TCRdb call of TRBD1 cannot be checked. The CDR3 extends over 19 amino acids. Germline V CDR1 and CDR2: WNHNN, SYGVQD (reference sequence). CDR3 sequence reads: CASSERFRLQGAAKNIQYF.

The rearrangement links TRBV12-3 or TRBV12-4 to TRBJ1-5; absent DNA, TCRdb's TRBD1 call cannot be checked. This CDR3 comprises 14 residues. The CDR3 loop reads CASTLDGVNQPQHF.

The V call is TRBV7-2, the J call TRBJ1-2; the D call of TRBD1 rests on TCRdb alone, since no DNA is present to check it. The V gene's germline CDR1 is SGHTA and CDR2 FQGNSA. The CDR3 has 16 residues. CDR3 residues: CASSRLARTGGYGYTF.

The chain employs TRBV20-1 and TRBJ2-3; TCRdb returns TRBD2, unconfirmable since there is no DNA. Germline loops: CDR1 DFQATT, CDR2 SNEGSKA (reference sequence). This CDR3 has 14 residues. CDR3 region: CSAVLAGELDTQYF.

The chain carries TRBV6-5 and TRBJ2-1; the TCRdb D gene call, TRBD2, has no DNA to confirm it. CDR1 is MNHEY and CDR2 is SVGAGI in the germline V gene. This CDR3 has 15 residues. CDR3 in amino acids: CASSSQRGSYNEQFF.

Here the CDR3 reads CASRQISGANVLTF. V usage is TRBV19 and J usage is TRBJ2-6. The CDR3 is made up of 14 amino acids. CDR1 LNHDA and CDR2 SQIVND come from the germline V gene (reference sequence).

This chain uses TRBV29-1 with TRBJ2-7; TCRdb lists TRBD1, though no DNA is available to test this call. This CDR3 has 16 residues. Germline CDR1 and CDR2: SQVTM and ANQGSEA. The CDR3: CSVVGGSGGFSYEQYF.

The chain carries TRBV7-9 and TRBJ2-5; TCRdb gives TRBD2 as the D gene, but with no DNA this cannot be confirmed. Germline values: CDR1 SEHNR, CDR2 FQNEAQ (reference sequence). The CDR3 spans 16 residues. The chain's CDR3 is CASSPRTSGNQETQYF.

Here the CDR3 reads CASSLRLAGSLIGELFF. The chain is built from TRBV7-8 and TRBJ2-2; TCRdb calls TRBD2, which cannot be checked without DNA. The CDR3 has 17 residues. The germline V gene has CDR1 SGHVS and CDR2 FQNEAQ.

V gene TRBV9 combines with J gene TRBJ1-5; TCRdb's assignment of TRBD1 cannot be checked, as there is no DNA. CDR1 and CDR2 from the germline V gene are SGDLS and YYNGEE. The CDR3 contains 14 residues. CDR3 sequence reads: CASSAHGGDGPQHF.

The chain has TRBV12-3 or TRBV12-4 and TRBJ1-1. This CDR3 spans 16 amino acids. CDR3 loop: CASSDLHSAVNTEAFF.

The chain links TRBV7-9 to TRBJ2-2; as DNA is missing, the TRBD2 call by TCRdb cannot be tested. Germline assignment: CDR1 SEHNR and CDR2 FQNEAQ (reference sequence). CDR3 size: 15 residues. The CDR3: CASSHPGTATGELFF.

The rearrangement joins TRBV6-1 to TRBJ2-4; lacking DNA, the TRBD2 call made by TCRdb goes unchecked. Per the germline V gene, CDR1 is MNHNS and CDR2 is SASEGT. The CDR3 sequence is 15 residues long. The CDR3 here is CASRRTEAGENIQYF.

This rearrangement joins TRBV3-1 to TRBJ2-5; the TCRdb call, TRBD2, lacks DNA for checking. The CDR3 has 15 amino acids. CDR1 and CDR2 from the germline V gene are LGHDT and YNNKEL (reference sequence). The CDR3 is CASSQFFGEGETQYF.

The V call is TRBV7-9, the J call TRBJ2-1. CDR3 length: 14 residues. Germline-derived CDR1 and CDR2 are SEHNR and FQNEAQ (reference sequence). CDR3 loop: CASSFRDSFNEQFF. The whole variable domain, remainder taken from reference TRBV7-9 and TRBJ2-1, is DTGVSQNPRHKITKRGQNVTFRCDPISEHNRLYWYRQTLGQGPEFLTYFQNEAQLEKSRLLSDRFSAERPKGSFSTLEIQRTEQGDSAMYLCASSFRDSFNEQFFGPGTRLTVL.